The text below deals with one T cell receptor beta chain. Antigen specificity is unknown. These data originate in a study of cytomegalovirus exposure and HLA in healthy donors. Study outcomes and limitations: In a later analysis, TCR association rates varied by HLA locus: DRB1 most, HLA-C fewest. An analysis was carried out at a later point. It showed that HLA-associated TCR beta chains were more clonally expanded than equally common non-associated chains. The study recorded 150 to 200 TCR beta chains that were cytomegalovirus-associated.

With 60 Vbeta and 13 Jbeta primers, the PCR was carried out. The protocol was immunoSEQ multiplex PCR, while the TCRdb copy is restricted to in-frame clones and leaves out a portion. The sample lists around 140,000 clones; about 80% were seen once. Germline V gene data show CDR1 as SGHDT and CDR2 as YYEEEE. Unmatched junction bases numbered 12, after V lost 4 bases and J lost 5 bases. The CDR3 loop spans 16 amino acids. The chain combines TRBV5-6 with TRBJ2-5, with 9 bases fitting TRBD2. The sequencing sample was made of PBMCs. The receptor was isolated from a man aged 35 to 55 in good health and CMV-seronegative. The CDR3 DNA sequence: TGTGCCAGCAGCAGGGGGGCGGGGGGGCCAGGTGAGACCCAGTACTTC. Its protein is CASSRGAGGPGETQYF.